This T cell receptor beta chain derives from a study of low-dose radiotherapy and immunotherapy resistance in tumors (dated by TCRdb to between 2021 and 2022). Describing the broader study: In Cohort 1, 0.5 Gy per fraction was delivered every 2 weeks, and a total PTV dose of 6.5 Gy was prescribed. In Cohort 2, 1 Gy per fraction was delivered every two weeks, for a total of 13 Gy over 26 weeks. Nivolumab and ipilimumab were both given intravenously, with nivolumab at a 240 mg flat dose every two weeks and ipilimumab at 1 mg/kg every six weeks. Cyclophosphamide 200 mg/m2 was given intravenously every two weeks, one day before each radiation and immunotherapy administration. Aspirin 300 mg was taken orally once daily by patients for four cycles, starting on cycle 1 day 1. No randomization into treatment groups was done for the people taking part in the trial. The translational analysis covered eight patients: three from the first dose cohort and the first five from the second dose cohort.

The instrument given in TCRdb is Illumina HiSeq 2500. First-strand cDNA was synthesized with Superscript III and a set of TRAV- and TRBV-specific primers, covering both TCRalpha and TCRbeta chains. TCRs were amplified with Phusion for 20 to 25 PCR cycles, with a constant-region primer paired with the adapter attached to the V primers. The isolated mRNA was amplified using the MessageAmp II aRNA Amplification Kit, with in vitro transcription performed for approximately 15 hours at 37 degrees C. The Dynabeads mRNA DIRECT Purification Kit was used to isolate the mRNA for TCR sequencing. Indexed Illumina adapters were added in a second roughly 26-cycle Phusion PCR, and the resulting products were purified with AMPure XP beads. As for how the authors treated the data: Custom Perl scripts pooled TCR sequences encoding the same protein, removed out-of-frame sequences and computed each clonotype's abundance. The analysis excluded TCR sequences that were supported by just one read. Shannon entropy, Gini index, clonality, richness, and the frequency of TCRs shared between repertoires were included as repertoire metrics. TCRdb reran the public reads through fastp at Q25 and MiXCR, keeping productive beta chains. Each record represents a unique CDR3 protein, reported with the most common genes and DNA among its rows. The V and J calls follow TCRdb's processing rather than the paper's. This sample lists tens of thousands of distinct CDR3 sequences; around a sixth were detected once. The ten most abundant clones make up roughly 1.5% of the sample.

In this sample, this clonotype turned up many times. It lacks a known antigen. Base-call qualities are not available, and no considerably larger clone is one nucleotide away. The time point label, read with the paper, signifies: after trial treatment. According to the study, the label for this sample's treatment or condition signals: LDRT plus nivolumab, ipilimumab, low-dose cyclophosphamide and aspirin (RACIN trial). The donors came from RACIN, which was a single-arm phase I dose-escalation trial that paired nivolumab and ipilimumab with aspirin, low-dose cyclophosphamide and low-dose radiotherapy. To be eligible, a patient needed to have an advanced solid tumor that was TIL-negative. There are 15 amino acids in the CDR3, from cysteine to phenylalanine inclusive. Kept here is only the CDR3 DNA, which spans 45 bases and is read in frame from base 1. CDR1 and CDR2 are drawn from the germline V gene: SQVTM, ANQGSEA. V drops 2 bases and J drops 0 bases, leaving 11 bases in between.

The source was PBMCs, collected after low-dose radiotherapy plus immunotherapy. The chain is encoded by TRBV29-1 joined to TRBJ2-1; a tentative D match to TRBD2 spans 6 bases. The sequence was collected from a male donor with prostate cancer. The CDR3 reads as follows: CSVELAGSSYNEQFF. The bases are TGCAGCGTTGAACTGGCGGGGAGCTCCTACAATGAGCAGTTCTTC.